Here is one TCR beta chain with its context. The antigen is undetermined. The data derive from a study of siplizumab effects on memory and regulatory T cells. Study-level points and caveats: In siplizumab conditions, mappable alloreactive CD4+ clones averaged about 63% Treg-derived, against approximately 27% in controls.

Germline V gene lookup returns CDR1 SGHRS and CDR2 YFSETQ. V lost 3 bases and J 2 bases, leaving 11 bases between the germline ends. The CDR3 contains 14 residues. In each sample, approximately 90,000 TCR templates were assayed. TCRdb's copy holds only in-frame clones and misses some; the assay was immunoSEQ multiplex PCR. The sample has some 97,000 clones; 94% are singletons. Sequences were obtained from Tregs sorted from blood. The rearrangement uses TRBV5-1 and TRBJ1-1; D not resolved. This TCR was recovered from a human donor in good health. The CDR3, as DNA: TGCGCCAGCAGCTACTCCTTCGGTAACACTGAAGCTTTCTTT. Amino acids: CASSYSFGNTEAFF.